This entry lists 25 T cell receptor beta chains sequenced from one sample in a study of blood T cell repertoires in COVID-19. The table came from immunoSEQ multiplex PCR; TCRdb's copy has only in-frame clones and leaves some out. This table holds more than 120,000 clones, about 87% found once. Source material: peripheral blood. These receptors all stem from a woman aged 50 to 60 with acute or convalescent COVID-19.

The gene calls are TRBV7-3 and TRBJ2-3, with TRBD2 matching 10 bases. The CDR3 sequence is 15 residues long. The germline V gene encodes CDR1 SGHTA and CDR2 FQGTGA. V lost 5 bases to trimming and J lost 3 bases; unmatched junction nucleotides: 5. Here the CDR3 DNA reads TGTGCCAGCAGCCCCCTAGCGGGGGTAACAGATACGCAGTATTTT. Translated, it gives CASSPLAGVTDTQYF.

The V call is TRBV6-1, the J call TRBJ1-5; D call uncertain. V shed 1 base and J shed 5 bases, with 6 bases lying between them. The germline V gene has CDR1 MNHNS and CDR2 SASEGT. This CDR3 has 13 amino acids. The CDR3 is CASSEGVYQPQHF. CDR3 DNA sequence: TGTGCCAGCAGTGAAGGCGTCTATCAGCCCCAGCATTTT.

The chain is built from TRBV28 and TRBJ1-1; D ambiguous. The ends were cut back, 8 bases at V and 0 bases at J, with 16 bases in the middle. There are 15 residues in the CDR3. Germline V gene lookup returns CDR1 MDHEN and CDR2 SYDVKM. Here the CDR3 DNA reads TGTGCCAGCGCACGACAAAGCAGTTTGAACACTGAAGCTTTCTTT. It translates to CASARQSSLNTEAFF.

The V and J genes are TRBV5-1 and TRBJ2-7; TRBD2 is a possible D gene (5 bases). This CDR3 has 16 amino acids. V was pared by 4 bases and J by 0 bases, with 17 bases between. Germline V gives CDR1 SGHRS, CDR2 YFSETQ. DNA of the CDR3: TGCGCCAGCAGCCGGGAAGGGTCTAGCAGCTCCTACGAGCAGTACTTC. Translation gives CASSREGSSSSYEQYF.

The chain is built from TRBV6-5 and TRBJ1-2, with TRBD1 matching 7 bases. With V trimmed by 10 bases and J by 4 bases, 15 bases remained unmatched. There are 15 residues in the CDR3. From germline, CDR1 is MNHEY and CDR2 SVGAGI. The CDR3 sequence is CATRDSSYIIYGYTF. CDR3 DNA sequence: TGTGCCACAAGGGACAGTTCTTACATAATCTATGGCTACACCTTC.

The gene calls are TRBV3-1 (or the pseudogene TRBV3-2) and TRBJ2-5; D call uncertain. V lost 1 base and J 4 bases, leaving 10 bases between the germline ends. The CDR3 consists of 14 residues. Germline assignment: CDR1 LGHDT and CDR2 YNNKEL (reference sequence). The CDR3, as DNA: TGTGCCAGCAGCCAAGTTCTAGGCTCAGAGACCCAGTACTTC. It is translated as CASSQVLGSETQYF.

The V and J genes are TRBV7-3 and TRBJ2-6; 12 nucleotides agree with TRBD1. The CDR3 has 16 residues. J was trimmed by 3 bases and V by 5 bases; bases with no gene match: 2. Germline assignment: CDR1 SGHTA and CDR2 FQGTGA. Here the CDR3 DNA reads TGTGCCAGCAGCCGGGACAGGGGGCTTGGGGCCAACGTCCTGACTTTC. Encoded protein: CASSRDRGLGANVLTF. Combining the CDR3 with reference TRBV7-3 and TRBJ2-6 gives the whole variable domain GAGVSQTPSNKVTEKGKYVELRCDPISGHTALYWYRQSLGQGPEFLIYFQGTGAADDSGLPNDRFFAVRPEGSVSTLKIQRTERGDSAVYLCASSRDRGLGANVLTFGAGSRLTVL.

In its sample, this clone was seen a few times. The CDR3 region is CASTGQPNSPLHF. The CDR3 DNA is TGTGCCAGCACTGGACAGCCTAATTCACCCCTCCACTTT. The chain recombines TRBV2 with TRBJ1-6, with D possibly matching TRBD1 (6 bases). V was shortened by 7 bases and J by 6 bases, with 10 bases between the two germline ends. CDR3 size: 13 residues. Germline assignment: CDR1 SNHLY and CDR2 FYNNEI.

J is TRBJ1-1 and V is TRBV18; a weak D match, TRBD1 (5 bases). Trimming stripped 4 bases from V and 2 bases from J, with 11 bases between. Per germline, CDR1 KGHSH and CDR2 LQKENI. CDR3 size: 14 residues. The CDR3 DNA is TGTGCCAGCTCACTAGCCCAGGGTAACACTGAAGCTTTCTTT. Residues: CASSLAQGNTEAFF.

This clone came up once. The genes are TRBV30 and TRBJ2-5, with D tentatively TRBD2 (6 bases). Germline-derived CDR1 and CDR2 are GTSNPN and SVGIG (reference sequence). The V end was cut by 0 bases, the J end by 0 bases, with 14 bases between. The CDR3 consists of 16 residues. In nucleotides, the CDR3 is TGTGCCTGGAGTGTAAAGGGACTGGGGTACCAAGAGACCCAGTACTTC. Amino acids: CAWSVKGLGYQETQYF.

The V gene is TRBV6-5, the J gene TRBJ1-4; 11 bases line up with TRBD1. V lost 6 bases, J lost 6 bases, and 3 bases stayed unmatched. Germline assignment: CDR1 MNHEY and CDR2 SVGAGI. The CDR3 loop spans 14 amino acids. CDR3 sequence (DNA): TGTGCCAGCAGGGACAGGGGGCTCCATGAAAAACTGTTTTTT. Encoded protein: CASRDRGLHEKLFF.

The chain has TRBV7-3 and TRBJ1-3; TRBD1 matches 9 bases. The CDR3 is 18 residues long. CDR1 is SGHTA, CDR2 FQGTGA, per germline. V lost 0 bases and J lost 0; bases outside the gene matches: 6. The DNA of the CDR3 is TGTGCCAGCAGCTTAACTGGGACAGGGCGTCACTCTGGAAACACCATATATTTT. It codes for CASSLTGTGRHSGNTIYF.

The V call is TRBV12-3 or TRBV12-4, the J call TRBJ1-2; D not resolved. V lost 5 bases, J lost 4 bases, and 8 bases lay in between. The CDR3 length is 12 residues. The CDR3 here is CASSPHPYGYTF. The CDR3 DNA reads TGTGCCAGCAGTCCCCATCCCTATGGCTACACCTTC.

CDR3 coding DNA: TGTGCCAGTAGTATAAGGGACAGTCCGGGGGAGCAGTACTTC. This translates into CASSIRDSPGEQYF. V usage is TRBV19 and J usage is TRBJ2-7, with 7 bases lining up with TRBD1. The CDR3 has 14 residues. Germline V gene data show CDR1 as LNHDA and CDR2 as SQIVND (reference sequence). V shed 2 bases and J 7 bases; nucleotides not matched to a gene: 8.

This clone was observed a few times. The chain uses TRBV15 and TRBJ2-3, with 8 bases that match TRBD1. The V segment lost 5 bases and the J segment 0 bases; nucleotides outside the gene matches: 7. Germline assignment: CDR1 LNHNV and CDR2 YYDKDF (reference sequence). This CDR3 is 16 amino acids long. CDR3 in amino acids: CATSGHRGTSTDTQYF. The CDR3 bases are TGTGCCACCAGCGGTCACAGGGGGACTAGCACAGATACGCAGTATTTT.

V usage is TRBV6-5 and J usage is TRBJ2-3; 13 bases are a match to TRBD2. The CDR3 covers 15 residues. Germline CDR1 reads MNHEY; CDR2 reads SVGAGI. Losses at the gene ends were 5 bases for V and 5 bases for J; bases not matched to a gene: 4. Here the CDR3 reads CASSLTSGGGDTQYF. The CDR3 nucleotides are TGTGCCAGCAGTCTAACTAGCGGGGGGGGAGATACGCAGTATTTT.

The chain couples TRBV4-1 to TRBJ2-3; TRBD2 matches at 12 bases. After removal of 6 bases from V and 2 bases from J, the junction contained 3 bases not matched to a gene. Germline V gives CDR1 MGHRA, CDR2 YSYEKL. The CDR3 contains 15 residues. This chain's CDR3 is CASRGLAGNTDTQYF. CDR3 DNA: TGCGCCAGCAGAGGACTAGCGGGAAACACAGATACGCAGTATTTT.

The rearrangement joins TRBV19 to TRBJ1-2; the D gene is possibly TRBD1 (5 bases). V shed 5 bases and J shed 3 bases, with 22 bases lying between them. The V gene's germline CDR1 is LNHDA and CDR2 SQIVND (reference sequence). This CDR3 is built from 17 residues. CDR3 coding DNA: TGTGCCAGTAGTCCAACCAATCACAGGAAGTTTGACTATGGCTACACCTTC. Residues: CASSPTNHRKFDYGYTF.

The chain is built from TRBV7-9 and TRBJ2-7, with 8 bases fitting TRBD2. Per germline, CDR1 SEHNR and CDR2 FQNEAQ (reference sequence). The CDR3 is made up of 13 amino acids. V dropped 7 bases and J dropped 5; count of bases not matched to a gene: 7. In nucleotides, the CDR3 is TGTGCCAGCACCTCAACGGGGGGGGACGAGCAGTACTTC. It yields the protein CASTSTGGDEQYF.

The V and J genes are TRBV7-3 and TRBJ1-1; D gene unclear. This CDR3 is 13 amino acids long. Germline V gives CDR1 SGHTA, CDR2 FQGTGA. Trimming left V 2 bases short and J 0 bases short, with 4 bases between. The CDR3 coding sequence is TGTGCCAGCAGCTTATCGGTGAACACTGAAGCTTTCTTT. This codes for CASSLSVNTEAFF.

The chain couples TRBV23-1 to TRBJ1-1; tentative D call: TRBD1 (5 bases). TRBV23-1 falls under the ORF class, with uncertain function. The CDR3 contains 15 residues. V shed 0 bases and J shed 4 bases, with 12 bases lying between them. The CDR3 is CASSQSQQVFTEAFF. The CDR3 nucleotides read TGCGCCAGCAGTCAATCGCAACAGGTTTTCACTGAAGCTTTCTTT.

The gene calls are TRBV10-1 and TRBJ2-2; maybe TRBD1 (6 bases). Per germline, CDR1 WNHNN and CDR2 SYGVQD (reference sequence). This CDR3 is 15 amino acids long. V was clipped by 2 bases and J by 2 bases, with 9 bases between them. In nucleotides, the CDR3 is TGCGCCAGCAGTGAGGACAGGAGAAACACCGGGGAGCTGTTTTTT. Translated: CASSEDRRNTGELFF.

This rearrangement joins TRBV7-2 to TRBJ1-5; D is uncertain. Germline V gives CDR1 SGHTA, CDR2 FQGNSA. The CDR3 is made up of 14 amino acids. The V and J ends lost 5 bases and 3 bases respectively, with 11 bases between them. CDR3 in amino acids: CASSPKTNNQPQHF. For the CDR3, the DNA is TGTGCCAGCAGCCCGAAAACAAACAATCAGCCCCAGCATTTT.

The rearrangement links TRBV19 to TRBJ2-1; the D gene is possibly TRBD2 (5 bases). Trimming took off 3 bases at V and 10 bases at J, with 16 bases between the two ends. CDR3 length equals 14 residues. Germline V gene lookup returns CDR1 LNHDA and CDR2 SQIVND (reference sequence). CDR3 in DNA: TGTGCCAGTAGTATCCCCTTAGGGTGGGAGGAGCAGTTCTTC. Translating it yields CASSIPLGWEEQFF.

This clone was seen once. This chain joins TRBV29-1 and TRBJ2-1; TRBD2 aligns across 14 bases. The CDR3 runs 18 residues. V dropped 1 base and J dropped 0; count of bases not matched to a gene: 5. Germline V gene lookup returns CDR1 SQVTM and CDR2 ANQGSEA. DNA of the CDR3: TGCAGCGTTGAAGCCGGGGGGACTAGCGGGAGCTCCTACAATGAGCAGTTCTTC. It codes for CSVEAGGTSGSSYNEQFF.